The next 11 T cell receptor beta chains were all read from a single sample in a study of Graves' ophthalmopathy and Graves' hyperthyroidism. TCR beta CDR3 regions were amplified from RNA transcripts. After a first-round RT-PCR with HTBI primers, a second-round multiplex PCR was run. Using its own MiXCR run on the multiplex PCR reads, TCRdb lists one record per CDR3 protein. The data contain hundreds of thousands of distinct CDR3 sequences, under 50% of them singletons. Sequenced input: peripheral blood. The receptors were gathered from an adult man with Graves' ophthalmopathy.

This clonotype was counted only a few times. The CDR3 nucleotides are TGTGCCAGCAGTGGGTTGGGCGCCGGGGAGCTGTTTTTT. Amino acids: CASSGLGAGELFF. The genes are TRBV6-5 and TRBJ2-2; D ambiguous. V was cut by 5 bases and J by 6 bases, with 10 bases left in between. Germline V gives CDR1 MNHEY, CDR2 SVGAGI. CDR3 length equals 13 residues.

Concerning this clonotype itself: One end of the junction fails to match germline, which may point to a read error. CDR3 sequence (DNA): TGCGCCAGCAGCCGAGATCCAAGGAACGAAAAACTGTTTTTT. Translation: CASSRDPRNEKLFF. The chain employs TRBV7-9 and TRBJ1-4; D gene unclear. Germline CDR1 and CDR2: SEHNR and FQNEAQ (reference sequence). The CDR3 covers 14 residues.

The J gene is TRBJ2-1, the V gene TRBV10-3, with unresolved D. The J call is doubtful: the DNA matches TRBJ2-7 better. The CDR3 sequence is 11 residues long. CDR1 and CDR2 from the germline V gene are ENHRY and SYGVKD. CDR3 nucleotides: TGTGCCATCAGTGACCTCAATGAGCAGTACTTC. Translated, it gives CAISDLNEQYF.

This clonotype was found many times. V usage is TRBV20-1 and J usage is TRBJ1-5; D not certain. Germline values: CDR1 DFQATT, CDR2 SNEGSKA (reference sequence). V was shortened by 5 bases and J by 4 bases, with 9 bases between the two germline ends. The CDR3 consists of 12 residues. The CDR3 here is CSAVRRNQPQHF. The DNA for the CDR3 is TGCAGTGCTGTAAGAAGGAATCAGCCCCAGCATTTT.

This clonotype was observed once. The CDR3 region has the DNA TGTGCCATCACAGGGGACAGCGGCACTGAAGCTTTCTTT. Protein: CAITGDSGTEAFF. This chain connects TRBV10-3 to TRBJ1-1, with TRBD1 matching 7 bases. The CDR3 loop spans 13 amino acids. Looked up from germline, CDR1 is ENHRY and CDR2 is SYGVKD. V lost 7 bases and J lost 4; bases outside the gene matches: 6.

The rearrangement uses TRBV20-1 and TRBJ2-5; the match to TRBD1 covers 10 bases. The CDR3 totals 14 residues. The V segment lost 4 bases and the J segment 11 bases; nucleotides outside the gene matches: 13. Germline V gene sequence: CDR1 DFQATT, CDR2 SNEGSKA (reference sequence). CDR3 sequence reads: CSATGTGDLDTQYF. The DNA of the CDR3 is TGCAGTGCTACCGGGACAGGGGATTTAGATACGCAGTACTTC.

Notes on this clonotype: With a much larger clone just one base away, this may be a read error. This chain connects TRBV7-9 to TRBJ1-2; no reliable D call. Looked up from germline, CDR1 is SEHNR and CDR2 is FQNEAQ (reference sequence). The CDR3 covers 14 residues. The CDR3: CASNQEGQVGGYTF. As DNA, the CDR3 is TGCGCCAGCAACCAAGAAGGGCAGGTCGGTGGCTACACCTTC.

This clonotype turned up a few times. V and J are TRBV7-8 and TRBJ2-7, with 13 positions matching TRBD2. Germline CDR1 and CDR2: SGHVS and FQNEAQ. The CDR3 loop spans 17 amino acids. Trimming removed 4 bases from V and 4 bases from J; junction bases left unmatched: 10. CDR3 sequence: CASSSGTSGAPGYEQYF. CDR3 DNA: TGTGCCAGCAGCTCAGGGACTAGCGGGGCCCCAGGGTACGAGCAGTACTTC.

This clonotype was seen repeatedly, ten times or more. This chain uses TRBV7-9 with TRBJ1-2; D ambiguous. The CDR3 extends over 12 amino acids. CDR1 and CDR2 from the germline V gene are SEHNR and FQNEAQ (reference sequence). V lost 0 bases and J 5 bases, leaving 4 bases between the germline ends. The CDR3: CASSLAPYGYTF. CDR3 coding DNA: TGTGCCAGCAGCTTAGCCCCATATGGCTACACCTTC. Filled out from reference TRBV7-9 and TRBJ1-2, the complete variable domain reads DTGVSQNPRHKITKRGQNVTFRCDPISEHNRLYWYRQTLGQGPEFLTYFQNEAQLEKSRLLSDRFSAERPKGSFSTLEIQRTEQGDSAMYLCASSLAPYGYTFGSGTRLTVV.

This clonotype was seen ten or more times. The chain recombines TRBV12-3 or TRBV12-4 with TRBJ2-7; 7 bases match TRBD1. The trim removed 8 bases at V and 5 bases at J, leaving 6 bases unmatched. The CDR3 spans 12 residues. The CDR3, as DNA: TGTGCCAGCGGACAGGCAGGGGACGAGCAGTACTTC. This gives the protein CASGQAGDEQYF.

The rearrangement links TRBV6-6 to TRBJ1-5, with D perhaps TRBD1 (5 bases). V shed 5 bases and J shed 11 bases, with 19 bases lying between them. The CDR3 is 14 residues long. Germline V gives CDR1 MNHNY, CDR2 SVGAGI (reference sequence). CDR3 in amino acids: CASSEGLAWETQHF. The CDR3 region has the DNA TGTGCCAGCAGTGAGGGACTAGCGTGGGAGACCCAGCATTTT.